This T cell receptor (beta chain) was recovered during a study of CD8 T cells in ankylosing spondylitis. Per germline, CDR1 MNHEY and CDR2 SVGEGT. Trimming removed 6 bases from V and 2 bases from J; junction bases left unmatched: 4. This CDR3 region has 13 residues. This clonotype was recorded many times. TCRdb redid the calling of the 5' RACE reads with MiXCR, one entry per CDR3 protein. The profile shows 150,000 to 200,000 distinct CDR3 sequences, under 14% of them singletons. The receptor was isolated from a male donor with ankylosing spondylitis or in good health (not recorded which). Sequenced: blood, either unsorted or a sorted T cell fraction (not recorded which). The genes are TRBV6-2 or TRBV6-3 and TRBJ2-7; TRBD1 agrees at 7 bases. The CDR3 nucleotides read TGTGCCAGCAGACTAGGACAGGCCTACGAGCAGTACTTC. Amino acids: CASRLGQAYEQYF.